Presented here are 7 T cell receptor beta chains from one specimen sequenced in a study of T cells in tuberculosis. Generated by immunoSEQ multiplex PCR, the TCRdb table keeps only in-frame clones and is missing some. The sample holds around 45,000 clones, about 94% seen once. Source material: PBMCs. The receptors here all came from a donor aged 10 to 29 with latent tuberculosis or without tuberculosis infection. Some clones in this sample may be carry-over from other donors' samples.

V and J are TRBV7-9 and TRBJ2-6, with TRBD1 matching 9 bases. The CDR3 extends over 19 amino acids. From germline, CDR1 is SEHNR and CDR2 FQNEAQ (reference sequence). Losses at the gene ends were 3 bases for V and 0 bases for J; bases not matched to a gene: 9. CDR3 amino acids: CASSFAGTGRRSGANVLTF. Here the CDR3 DNA reads TGTGCCAGCAGCTTTGCAGGGACAGGGAGACGCTCTGGGGCCAACGTCCTGACTTTC.

The rearrangement uses TRBV7-8 and TRBJ2-3, with TRBD2 identical over 8 bases. Trimming removed 0 bases from V and 3 bases from J; junction bases left unmatched: 11. CDR1 and CDR2 (germline): SGHVS, FQNEAQ. The CDR3 extends over 18 amino acids. CDR3 nucleotide sequence: TGTGCCAGCAGCTTAGCGCGGTTCGGGACTAGGGTAACAGATACGCAGTATTTT. This sequence encodes CASSLARFGTRVTDTQYF.

The CDR3 bases are TGTGCCAGCAGTTTATCTTTCCGAAGCGGGATGATCTACGAGCAGTACTTC. Its translation: CASSLSFRSGMIYEQYF. V gene TRBV27 combines with J gene TRBJ2-7, with 7 positions matching TRBD2. Germline CDR1 is MNHEY and CDR2 is SMNVEV (reference sequence). After removal of 0 bases from V and 3 bases from J, the junction contained 11 bases not matched to a gene. The CDR3 totals 17 residues.

The chain is built from TRBV11-2 and TRBJ2-7, with TRBD1 as a possible D gene (6 bases). V lost 0 bases and J 4 bases, leaving 7 bases between the germline ends. CDR3 size: 13 residues. In germline, CDR1 is SGHAT, CDR2 FQNNGV. The CDR3 DNA follows: TGTGCCAGCAGCTTAGATAGGGGGTACGAGCAGTACTTC. Its protein product is CASSLDRGYEQYF.

The V and J genes are TRBV4-3 and TRBJ2-1; 11 bases align to TRBD2. Trimming cost V 2 bases and J 8 bases; bases outside gene matches: 2. CDR1 and CDR2 from the germline V gene are LGHNA and YSLEER. The length of the CDR3 is 14 residues. CDR3 protein: CASSQPGLADEQFF. The CDR3 DNA sequence: TGCGCCAGCAGCCAACCGGGACTAGCGGATGAGCAGTTCTTC.

The chain joins TRBV4-2 to TRBJ1-2; maybe TRBD1 (5 bases). Trimming shortened V by 4 bases and J by 6 bases, and 24 bases separated the two germline ends. This CDR3 region has 17 residues. Germline V gene sequence: CDR1 LGHNA, CDR2 YNFKEQ. The CDR3 here is CASSLTGGVLWDDGYTF. The CDR3 DNA follows: TGTGCCAGCAGCCTCACCGGGGGAGTTTTGTGGGATGATGGCTACACCTTC.

The chain links TRBV7-2 to TRBJ2-7, with TRBD2 matching over 9 bases. The CDR3 spans 17 residues. The V gene end was trimmed by 1 base and the J gene end by 2 bases; junction bases not matched to a gene: 9. Germline V lookup: CDR1 SGHTA, CDR2 FQGNSA. The CDR3 here is CASSLVVSGSDPYEQYF. For the CDR3, the DNA is TGTGCCAGCAGCTTAGTGGTTAGCGGGAGCGATCCCTACGAGCAGTACTTC.